These T cell receptor beta chains were read from a single sample in a study of blood T cell repertoires in COVID-19. Only in-frame clones appear in the TCRdb table, and some are missing; sequencing was by immunoSEQ multiplex PCR. Of about 320,000 clones listed, roughly 85% are singletons. The source material was peripheral blood. These receptors were taken from a human donor in a cohort sampled during active COVID-19. The conserved cysteine and the conserved F or W are not part of the CDR3 here. Rows give clone size only sometimes, using once, few, many, or a class for an expanded clone.

>TRBV24-1|NA
ATSDSSSTGGAGETQY
>TRBV11-2|NA
ASSLDLRTEAF
>TRBV5-5|NA
ASTQGPYEQY
>TRBV12-3/TRBV12-4|NA
ASTVQPGSPLH
>TRBV29-1|NA
RIADLYRNEQF
>TRBV4-1|NA
ASSQEAATNEKLF
>TRBV19|NA
ASSIETGGGYGYT
>TRBV27|once
ASHPPTSAPLGTGELF
>TRBV6-5|few
ASLYPLGQTRGYT
>TRBV6-1|once
ASSEALFVYEQY
>TRBV6-5|NA
ASSYNGQTYEQY
>TRBV3-1/TRBV3-2|NA
ASSQDRSGALEQY
>TRBV6-5|NA
ASGERLAF
>TRBV5-1|NA
ASSREDTEAF
>TRBV7-8|NA
ASSRQDAGSTEAF
>TRBV27|NA
ASSPKPPTRTGEKVYGYT
>TRBV7-3|NA
ASSRDRLNSPLH
>TRBV24-1|NA
ATSQADTQY
>TRBV7-9|NA
ASSPDRGKTYEQY
>TRBV5-8|NA
ASSLEPPHSYNSPLH
>TRBV19|NA
ASNRGVNTEAF
>TRBV30|NA
AWSVGRTSGGAGEQF
>TRBV19|NA
ASSRRGSRAGQPQH
>TRBV5-1|NA
ASSSTTSFSVTEAF
>TRBV5-1|NA
ASSSQQGSGYT
>TRBV5-1|NA
ASSLQGQNVEQY
>TRBV29-1|NA
SVEDRGIGELF
>TRBV28|NA
ASRPQGANTEAF
>TRBV5-1|NA
ASSSGGTGNTIY
>TRBV30|NA
AWSVQQGSIYNEQF
>TRBV6-5|NA
ASKNRGNYGYT
>TRBV7-6|NA
ASSPGIMGNQPQH
>TRBV4-1|few
ASSQEGVLTDTQY
>TRBV19|NA
ASSSQGLKAGRMNTEAF
>TRBV6-5|NA
ASSSGTGGETQY
>TRBV5-4|NA
ASSHGQGGFSYEQY
>TRBV5-4|NA
ASRTAGTLAYEQY
>TRBV27|NA
ASSLQGPYGYT
>TRBV19|NA
ASSSTGNTEAF
>TRBV19|NA
ASRQGIASYNSPLH
>TRBV18|NA
ASSGTRSEQY
>TRBV18|NA
ASSEHTLANTEAF
>TRBV5-1|NA
ASSLGPHEIAYEQY
>TRBV7-2|once
ASSESRGLNEKLF
>TRBV10-3|NA
AISESSGEVYEQF
>TRBV5-4|NA
ASSISDRGNTEAF
>TRBV7-9|NA
ASSLDALFEGTDTQY
>TRBV14|NA
ASSHLGQGIGSPLH
>TRBV3-1/TRBV3-2|once
ASSHWTGRGTEAF
>TRBV5-4|NA
ASSLAGRIVDTIY
>TRBV7-9|once
ASSLGAVNTEAF